This TCR beta chain was captured by sequencing in a study of shared clonotypes between healthy human individuals. Naive CD8 cells, CD45RO-negative and positively selected for CCR7, excluded terminally differentiated effector memory CD45RA+ cells. This clone was counted a single time. The data were produced by immunoSEQ multiplex PCR, yet TCRdb's version contains in-frame clones alone and is incomplete. The sample records about 2 million clones, about 95% being singletons. Trimming left V 3 bases short and J 3 bases short, with 11 bases between. Germline V gene sequence: CDR1 LNHDA, CDR2 SQIVND (reference sequence). There are 14 residues in the CDR3.

The receptor's source is a man aged 18 to 30 in good health. Sequencing used naive CD8+ T cells sorted from blood. The chain employs TRBV19 and TRBJ1-1; D gene ambiguous. This CDR3 reads CASSMGSTHTEAFF. CDR3 coding DNA: TGTGCCAGTAGTATGGGCTCAACCCACACTGAAGCTTTCTTT.